Below are 14 T cell receptor beta chains sequenced from a single sample in a study of blood T cell repertoires in COVID-19. Produced via immunoSEQ multiplex PCR; TCRdb's table is partial and in-frame only. The data show some 150,000 clones, about four fifths seen once. Material: peripheral blood. Receptor source: a man between 65 and 85 years old with acute or convalescent COVID-19.

The rearrangement links TRBV6-1 to TRBJ2-7, with 10 bases that match TRBD2. The CDR3 has 13 residues. The J segment lost 7 bases and the V segment lost 1 base, leaving 1 base of the junction unmatched. Per germline, CDR1 MNHNS and CDR2 SASEGT. The CDR3 region has the DNA TGTGCCAGCAGTGAAGGACTAGCGGGTGAGCAGTACTTC. Amino acid sequence: CASSEGLAGEQYF.

The V call is TRBV6-2 or TRBV6-3, the J call TRBJ2-1, with D tentatively TRBD1 (5 bases). Germline CDR1 reads MNHEY; CDR2 reads SVGEGT. V was pared by 6 bases and J by 2 bases, with 17 bases between. This CDR3 region has 16 residues. The CDR3 loop reads CASSLRQYQTYNEQFF. CDR3 DNA sequence: TGTGCCAGCAGCCTTAGACAGTACCAGACCTACAATGAGCAGTTCTTC.

The chain recombines TRBV5-8 with TRBJ2-3, with D maybe TRBD1 (6 bases). V was clipped by 4 bases and J by 2 bases, with 17 bases between them. This CDR3 contains 16 residues. The germline V gene encodes CDR1 SGHTS and CDR2 YDEGEE. The CDR3 loop is CASSLGAGSNTDTQYF. The CDR3 DNA reads as TGTGCCAGCAGCCTGGGGGCAGGATCCAACACAGATACGCAGTATTTT.

The genes are TRBV12-3 or TRBV12-4 and TRBJ1-2; D not resolved. This CDR3 has 13 residues. V was pared by 6 bases and J by 3 bases, with 11 bases between. CDR3 region: CASRISSHYGYTF. In DNA form, the CDR3 reads TGTGCCAGCAGAATTAGCAGCCACTATGGCTACACCTTC.

This clone was counted between two and nine times. This rearrangement joins TRBV9 to TRBJ2-7, with TRBD2 matching 14 bases. Germline-derived CDR1 and CDR2 are SGDLS and YYNGEE. This CDR3 region has 16 residues. V dropped 3 bases and J dropped 5; count of bases not matched to a gene: 7. CDR3 protein: CASSAGTSGSLDEQYF. The CDR3 DNA reads TGTGCCAGCAGCGCCGGGACTAGCGGGAGTCTCGACGAGCAGTACTTC.

The chain links TRBV3-1 (or the pseudogene TRBV3-2) to TRBJ2-3; 9 bases are shared with TRBD2. The germline V gene has CDR1 LGHDT and CDR2 YNNKEL (reference sequence). The CDR3 extends over 16 amino acids. The junction had 6 bases not matched to a gene; V was cut back by 5 bases and J by 0 bases. CDR3 amino acids: CASSYLAGASTDTQYF. CDR3 in DNA: TGTGCCAGCAGCTACTTAGCGGGGGCTAGCACAGATACGCAGTATTTT.

The chain carries TRBV4-1 and TRBJ1-2; D possibly corresponds to TRBD1 (5 bases). Looked up from germline, CDR1 is MGHRA and CDR2 is YSYEKL. The CDR3 consists of 16 residues. The V end lost 0 bases, the J end lost 2 bases, and 13 bases lay between the germline ends. Here the CDR3 reads CASSQEGMGPNYGYTF. The CDR3 coding sequence is TGCGCCAGCAGCCAAGAGGGGATGGGGCCGAACTATGGCTACACCTTC.

The chain joins TRBV23-1 to TRBJ2-5, with D tentatively TRBD2 (7 bases). TRBV23-1 is an ORF, and what it does is uncertain. Deletions cut 11 bases from V and 1 base from J, with 17 bases between. CDR3 size: 14 residues. The CDR3 nucleotides are TGCGCCGGGGGGGCAGGGCAACTCCAAGAGACCCAGTACTTC. Amino acids: CAGGAGQLQETQYF.

J is TRBJ2-7 and V is TRBV6-5; D perhaps matches TRBD1 (6 bases). The CDR3 contains 14 residues. V lost 10 bases and J 2 bases, leaving 18 bases between the germline ends. Germline V CDR1 and CDR2: MNHEY, SVGAGI. CDR3 loop: CATHPGHPTYEQYF. The CDR3 coding sequence is TGTGCCACCCACCCGGGACACCCAACCTACGAGCAGTACTTC.

V usage is TRBV28 and J usage is TRBJ1-3; TRBD1 might be the D (6 bases). This CDR3 spans 17 amino acids. Germline V CDR1 and CDR2: MDHEN, SYDVKM. V lost 7 bases, J lost 0 bases, and 19 bases lay in between. The CDR3 here is CASTPTQGQVSGNTIYF. CDR3 sequence (DNA): TGTGCCAGCACCCCGACTCAGGGACAAGTCTCTGGAAACACCATATATTTT. Based on the CDR3 plus reference TRBV28 and TRBJ1-3, the full variable domain is DVKVTQSSRYLVKRTGEKVFLECVQDMDHENMFWYRQDPGLGLRLIYFSYDVKMKEKGDIPEGYSVSREKKERFSLILESASTNQTSMYLCASTPTQGQVSGNTIYFGEGSWLTVV.

This chain connects TRBV11-2 to TRBJ1-2, with a weak D call TRBD1 (6 bases). CDR3 length: 15 residues. V lost 1 base and J lost 8, with 17 bases in between. Germline assignment: CDR1 SGHAT and CDR2 FQNNGV. For the CDR3, the DNA is TGTGCCAGCAGCTTAGCCCCAAACAGGGAGAGGGGCTACACCTTC. Protein product: CASSLAPNRERGYTF.

The V gene is TRBV6-5, the J gene TRBJ2-7; TRBD1 aligns across 8 bases. This CDR3 is 15 amino acids long. J was trimmed by 5 bases and V by 6 bases; bases with no gene match: 12. The germline V gene has CDR1 MNHEY and CDR2 SVGAGI. CDR3 amino acids: CASRDTPGQAHEQYF. The CDR3 region has the DNA TGTGCCAGCAGAGACACTCCGGGACAGGCTCACGAGCAGTACTTC.

The chain couples TRBV5-1 to TRBJ2-7; 7 nucleotides align to TRBD2. V gave up 1 base and J gave up 3 bases; unmatched junction bases: 4. Germline CDR1 reads SGHRS; CDR2 reads YFSETQ. CDR3 length: 14 residues. The CDR3, as DNA: TGCGCCAGCAGCTTGTCGGGAGGAGGCTACGAGCAGTACTTC. Translation: CASSLSGGGYEQYF. Supplemented by reference TRBV5-1 and TRBJ2-7, the full variable domain reads KAGVTQTPRYLIKTRGQQVTLSCSPISGHRSVSWYQQTPGQGLQFLFEYFSETQRNKGNFPGRFSGRQFSNSRSEMNVSTLELGDSALYLCASSLSGGGYEQYFGPGTRLTVT.

The CDR3 nucleotides are TGTGCCAGCAGTGCGCCAACCAGGGGAATCTTCGGTGAGCAGTTCTTC. It specifies CASSAPTRGIFGEQFF. The rearrangement joins TRBV28 to TRBJ2-1, with a possible D match to TRBD1 (6 bases). Germline loops: CDR1 MDHEN, CDR2 SYDVKM. With 5 bases removed from V and 9 bases from J, the gap between germline ends came to 23 bases. CDR3 size: 16 residues. The variable domain in full, completed from reference TRBV28 and TRBJ2-1, reads DVKVTQSSRYLVKRTGEKVFLECVQDMDHENMFWYRQDPGLGLRLIYFSYDVKMKEKGDIPEGYSVSREKKERFSLILESASTNQTSMYLCASSAPTRGIFGEQFFGPGTRLTVL.